Shown below are 21 T cell receptor beta chains from a single sample sequenced in a study of Tregs in tolerant kidney transplant recipients. TCRdb keeps only in-frame clones here, not all; method: immunoSEQ multiplex PCR. Of 60,000 to 95,000 clones listed, nearly 98% were seen once; the top ten hold 0.55% to 0.6%. The sequences come from CD4+ T cells from blood, collected before the transplant. Every receptor here comes from a human donor who received a combined kidney and bone marrow transplant.

The rearrangement joins TRBV19 to TRBJ2-7; the match to TRBD1 covers 8 bases. V dropped 3 bases and J dropped 0; count of bases not matched to a gene: 10. Germline lookup yields CDR1 LNHDA and CDR2 SQIVND (reference sequence). The CDR3 is 17 amino acids. The CDR3 DNA reads as TGTGCCAGTAGTATCTCCGGGACAGGACTGATCTCCTACGAGCAGTACTTC. This encodes CASSISGTGLISYEQYF.

The chain joins TRBV5-5 to TRBJ2-7, with 7 bases lining up with TRBD2. Germline V gene sequence: CDR1 SGHKS, CDR2 YYEKEE (reference sequence). Trimming cost V 0 bases and J 7 bases; bases outside gene matches: 10. This CDR3 is built from 15 residues. The CDR3 bases are TGTGCCAGCAGCTTGGGAGCGGGAAATGGTGAGGAGCAGTACTTC. Amino acids: CASSLGAGNGEEQYF. The full variable domain, with the rest looked up from reference TRBV5-5 and TRBJ2-7, is DAGVTQSPTHLIKTRGQQVTLRCSPISGHKSVSWYQQVLGQGPQFIFQYYEKEERGRGNFPDRFSARQFPNYSSELNVNALLLGDSALYLCASSLGAGNGEEQYFGPGTRLTVT.

The genes are TRBV9 and TRBJ2-7, with 9 positions matching TRBD1. In germline, CDR1 is SGDLS, CDR2 YYNGEE. The trim removed 3 bases at V and 0 bases at J, leaving 7 bases unmatched. The CDR3 loop spans 16 amino acids. CDR3: CASSARDRVSSYEQYF. The CDR3 DNA reads TGTGCCAGCAGCGCCCGGGACAGGGTAAGCTCCTACGAGCAGTACTTC.

The chain recombines TRBV6-1 with TRBJ2-5; 7 bases map to TRBD2. V was pared by 2 bases and J by 5 bases, with 8 bases of the junction left unmatched. The CDR3 has 15 residues. CDR1 MNHNS and CDR2 SASEGT come from the germline V gene. The CDR3 nucleotides read TGTGCCAGCAGTGAAACCTGGGGGGGGTTCGAGACCCAGTACTTC. This encodes CASSETWGGFETQYF.

The chain links TRBV11-3 to TRBJ2-1; no clear D. The CDR3 length is 13 residues. Germline values: CDR1 SGHNT, CDR2 YENEEA. V lost 0 bases, J lost 12 bases, and 12 bases lay in between. The CDR3 reads CASSLDGDSGQFF. CDR3 nucleotide sequence: TGTGCCAGCAGCTTAGATGGTGACTCCGGGCAGTTCTTC.

The chain carries TRBV7-2 and TRBJ1-5; 8 bases agree with TRBD1. V trimming: 5 bases; J trimming: 3 bases; junction bases outside the gene matches: 6. CDR3 size: 15 residues. CDR1 is SGHTA, CDR2 FQGNSA, per germline. The CDR3 protein is CASSPGQVLNQPQHF. In nucleotides, the CDR3 is TGTGCCAGCAGCCCGGGACAGGTCCTCAATCAGCCCCAGCATTTT.

CDR3 sequence: CASSIRPSGGSSNSPLHF. The CDR3 nucleotides are TGTGCCAGTAGTATACGACCCTCGGGGGGGTCGAGTAATTCACCCCTCCACTTT. The chain recombines TRBV19 with TRBJ1-6, with D possibly TRBD1 on 5 matching bases. Per germline, CDR1 LNHDA and CDR2 SQIVND (reference sequence). The V gene lost 2 bases and the J gene lost 6 bases, with 20 bases spanning the gap. This CDR3 spans 18 amino acids.

The CDR3: CAWSGNSGRDNEQFF. The CDR3 DNA is TGTGCCTGGAGTGGTAATAGCGGGAGGGATAATGAGCAGTTCTTC. The chain joins TRBV30 to TRBJ2-1; the match to TRBD2 covers 11 bases. CDR3 length: 15 residues. CDR1 and CDR2 (germline): GTSNPN, SVGIG (reference sequence). V lost 1 base to trimming and J lost 7 bases; unmatched junction nucleotides: 6.

A single count supports this clone. The chain carries TRBV7-2 and TRBJ2-2; 8 bases match TRBD1. The length of the CDR3 is 14 residues. Germline-derived CDR1 and CDR2 are SGHTA and FQGNSA. J gave up 5 bases and V 6 bases, and 5 bases lay outside the gene matches. The CDR3 reads CASRKTGATGELFF. DNA of the CDR3: TGTGCCAGCAGAAAGACAGGGGCAACCGGGGAGCTGTTTTTT.

The V call is TRBV7-2, the J call TRBJ1-2, with D possibly being TRBD1 (5 bases). CDR3 length equals 14 residues. Trimming removed 1 base from V and 4 bases from J, with 10 bases in between. Germline V gene lookup returns CDR1 SGHTA and CDR2 FQGNSA. The CDR3 region is CASSLGQGGYGYTF. CDR3 sequence (DNA): TGTGCCAGCAGCTTAGGGCAGGGCGGCTATGGCTACACCTTC. Full variable domain (remainder filled in from reference TRBV7-2 and TRBJ1-2): GAGVSQSPSNKVTEKGKDVELRCDPISGHTALYWYRQSLGQGLEFLIYFQGNSAPDKSGLPSDRFSAERTGGSVSTLTIQRTQQEDSAVYLCASSLGQGGYGYTFGSGTRLTVV.

The chain joins TRBV13 to TRBJ1-4, with 11 bases that match TRBD1. Germline V gene data show CDR1 as PRHDT and CDR2 as FYEKMQ (reference sequence). J lost 7 bases, V lost 5 bases, and 18 bases had no gene match. The CDR3 loop spans 19 amino acids. The CDR3 region has the DNA TGTGCCAGCAGCCTGATGCCCGGGACAGGGGGTCCTCAAAGTGAAAAACTGTTTTTT. It yields the protein CASSLMPGTGGPQSEKLFF. The full variable domain, completed using reference TRBV13 and TRBJ1-4, is AAGVIQSPRHLIKEKRETATLKCYPIPRHDTVYWYQQGPGQDPQFLISFYEKMQSDKGSIPDRFSAQQFSDYHSELNMSSLELGDSALYFCASSLMPGTGGPQSEKLFFGSGTQLSVL.

The V and J genes are TRBV10-3 and TRBJ1-2; the D gene is possibly TRBD1 (6 bases). The length of the CDR3 is 16 residues. Trimming stripped 0 bases from V and 8 bases from J, with 19 bases between. From germline, CDR1 is ENHRY and CDR2 SYGVKD. CDR3 amino acids: CAISESGAGLDPGYTF. CDR3 bases: TGTGCCATCAGTGAGTCGGGGGCAGGCCTTGATCCAGGCTACACCTTC.

This chain uses TRBV28 with TRBJ2-5, with D perhaps matching TRBD2 (6 bases). Trimming left V 3 bases short and J 6 bases short, with 11 bases between. Germline CDR1 and CDR2: MDHEN and SYDVKM. This CDR3 is built from 13 residues. CDR3 coding DNA: TGTGCCAGCAGTTTGTGGAGGGCGAAGACCCAGTACTTC. Translated, it gives CASSLWRAKTQYF.

This sequence joins TRBV30 and TRBJ1-3; no clear D. Germline assignment: CDR1 GTSNPN and CDR2 SVGIG (reference sequence). CDR3 length: 11 residues. Trimming removed 2 bases from V and 3 bases from J, with 2 bases in between. The CDR3: CAWSYGNTIYF. The CDR3 DNA follows: TGTGCCTGGAGTTATGGAAACACCATATATTTT. The whole variable domain, filled in from reference TRBV30 and TRBJ1-3, reads SQTIHQWPATLVQPVGSPLSLECTVEGTSNPNLYWYRQAAGRGLQLLFYSVGIGQISSEVPQNLSASRPQDRQFILSSKKLLLSDSGFYLCAWSYGNTIYFGEGSWLTVV.

The V call is TRBV11-3, the J call TRBJ1-6; maybe TRBD1 (6 bases). Looked up from germline, CDR1 is SGHNT and CDR2 is YENEEA. Trimming removed 3 bases at V and 10 bases at J, with 13 bases between. CDR3 length equals 14 residues. CDR3 sequence reads: CASSFGTHGSPLHF. In DNA, the CDR3 is TGTGCCAGCAGCTTCGGGACACACGGATCACCCCTCCACTTT.

This rearrangement joins TRBV18 to TRBJ1-3, with 7 nucleotides matching TRBD1. CDR3 length: 14 amino acids. V trimming: 4 bases; J trimming: 7 bases; junction bases outside the gene matches: 7. In germline, CDR1 is KGHSH, CDR2 LQKENI. This CDR3 is CASSRGQAWNTIYF. In DNA form, the CDR3 reads TGTGCCAGCTCACGTGGACAGGCTTGGAACACCATATATTTT.

The DNA of the CDR3 is TGTGCCAGCAGCTTATCGACCCCGGGGAATCAGCCCCAGCATTTT. This sequence encodes CASSLSTPGNQPQHF. The V gene is TRBV7-2, the J gene TRBJ1-5; no firm D call. V lost 2 bases, J lost 4 bases, and 12 bases lay in between. Per the germline V gene, CDR1 is SGHTA and CDR2 is FQGNSA. CDR3 length: 15 residues.

The rearrangement joins TRBV2 to TRBJ2-1; 10 bases match TRBD2. This CDR3 is 14 amino acids long. Germline V gives CDR1 SNHLY, CDR2 FYNNEI. Unmatched junction bases numbered 8, after V lost 7 bases and J lost 8 bases. CDR3 nucleotides: TGTGCCAGCATCGGACTAGCGGCTTTTGATGAGCAGTTCTTC. Residues: CASIGLAAFDEQFF.

This clone came up once. V is TRBV2 and J is TRBJ2-7, with D maybe TRBD1 (6 bases). The CDR3 has 14 amino acids. The germline V gene has CDR1 SNHLY and CDR2 FYNNEI. V lost 7 bases and J lost 3, with 16 bases in between. As DNA, the CDR3 is TGTGCCAGCACCATAGGGGGTCTAAACTACGAGCAGTACTTC. This sequence encodes CASTIGGLNYEQYF.

The J gene is TRBJ1-2, the V gene TRBV29-1; TRBD1 matches at 7 bases. The CDR3 contains 13 residues. In germline, CDR1 is SQVTM, CDR2 ANQGSEA. The ends lost 0 bases at V and 7 bases at J; junction bases unmatched: 5. CDR3 sequence reads: CSVEDRQGGGYTF. CDR3 nucleotide sequence: TGCAGCGTTGAAGATCGCCAGGGGGGTGGCTACACCTTC.

V is TRBV7-9 and J is TRBJ1-3; D unclear. The CDR3 spans 14 residues. Germline V gene sequence: CDR1 SEHNR, CDR2 FQNEAQ (reference sequence). V dropped 1 base and J dropped 0 bases, with 4 bases sitting between them. CDR3 loop: CASSLDSSGNTIYF. In DNA form, the CDR3 reads TGTGCCAGCAGCTTAGACAGCTCTGGAAACACCATATATTTT.